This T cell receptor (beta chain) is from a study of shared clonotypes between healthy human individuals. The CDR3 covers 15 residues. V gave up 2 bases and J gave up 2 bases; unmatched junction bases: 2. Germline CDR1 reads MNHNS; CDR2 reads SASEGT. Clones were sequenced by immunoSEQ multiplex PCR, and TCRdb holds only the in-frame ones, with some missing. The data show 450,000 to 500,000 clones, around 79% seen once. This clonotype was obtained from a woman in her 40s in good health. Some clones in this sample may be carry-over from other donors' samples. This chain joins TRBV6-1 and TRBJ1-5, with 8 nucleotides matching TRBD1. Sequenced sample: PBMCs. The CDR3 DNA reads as TGTGCCAGCAGTGAACCGGGACAGGGCAATCAGCCCCAGCATTTT. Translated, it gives CASSEPGQGNQPQHF.